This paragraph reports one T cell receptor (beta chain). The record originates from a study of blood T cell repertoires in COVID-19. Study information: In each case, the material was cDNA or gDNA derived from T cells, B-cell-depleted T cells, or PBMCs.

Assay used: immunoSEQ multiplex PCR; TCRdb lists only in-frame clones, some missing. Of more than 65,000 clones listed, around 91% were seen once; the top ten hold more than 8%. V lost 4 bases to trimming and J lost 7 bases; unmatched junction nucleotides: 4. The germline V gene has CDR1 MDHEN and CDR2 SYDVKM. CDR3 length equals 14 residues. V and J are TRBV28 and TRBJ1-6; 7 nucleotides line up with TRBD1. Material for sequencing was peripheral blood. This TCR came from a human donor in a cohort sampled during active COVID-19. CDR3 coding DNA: TGTGCCAGCAGTTCGTGGGACAGAAATTCACCCCTCCACTTT. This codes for CASSSWDRNSPLHF.